This is a list of T cell receptor beta chains from one sample in a study of identifying expanded T cells in peripheral blood. Sequencing used immunoSEQ multiplex PCR; TCRdb keeps in-frame clones, though not all of them. The sample records some 78,000 clones, roughly 89% being singletons. Sequenced input: blood. These receptors all stem from a person between 18 and 75 years old in good health. The CDR3 runs from the conserved cysteine through the conserved F or W. Each record gives: D gene, J gene, V gene, clone size, CDR3 DNA, CDR3 protein. The D gene is left open where the match is weak. The size of a clone is reported for some rows only, either as once, few or many, or as a class for expanded clones.

>-|TRBJ1-2|TRBV7-8|-
TGTGCCAGCAGCTTAGCCGGGGGCGACTATGGCTACACCTTC
CASSLAGGDYGYTF
>-|TRBJ1-3|TRBV28|-
TGTGCCAGCACTTCCAGGGGATACACCATATATTTT
CASTSRGYTIYF
>TRBD2|TRBJ2-1|TRBV20-1|-
TGCAGTGCTACGACTAGCGGGACAAGGCTCTTC
CSATTSGTRLF
>TRBD2|TRBJ2-3|TRBV9|-
TGTGCCAGCAGCGCCCGATCAGCGGGAGGGAGCACAGATACGCAGTATTTT
CASSARSAGGSTDTQYF
>-|TRBJ2-7|TRBV20-1|-
TGCAGTGCAAGAACCACCTACGAGCAGTACTTC
CSARTTYEQYF
>-|TRBJ2-4|TRBV21-1|-
TGTGCCAGCAGCACGTCCGGGACCCGGGCGAACATTCAGTACTTC
CASSTSGTRANIQYF
>TRBD1|TRBJ2-3|TRBV6-1|-
TGTGCCATCAGTCCCGGGACAGCCAACACAGATACGCAGTATTTT
CAISPGTANTDTQYF
>TRBD1|TRBJ2-2|TRBV7-3|-
TGTGCCAGCAGCGAACAGGGGTTAAACACCGGGGAGCTGTTTTTT
CASSEQGLNTGELFF
>-|TRBJ2-4|TRBV7-9|-
TGTGCCAGCAGCTTAATGGACATTCAGTACTTC
CASSLMDIQYF
>-|TRBJ2-1|TRBV27|-
TGTGCCAGCAGTTTAGGAACAGCCATCTCCTACAATGAGCAGTTCTTC
CASSLGTAISYNEQFF
>TRBD1|TRBJ2-3|TRBV19|-
TGTGCCAGTAGTATACTCCGGACAGGGGGGGCTACAGATACGCAGTATTTT
CASSILRTGGATDTQYF
>TRBD1|TRBJ2-3|TRBV7-9|-
TGTGCCAGCAGCTTCCCGACAGGGAGCACAGATACGCAGTATTTT
CASSFPTGSTDTQYF
>TRBD1|TRBJ2-2|TRBV5-1|-
TGCGCCAGCAGCCCAGGGGGAACCGGGGAGCTGTTTTTT
CASSPGGTGELFF
>TRBD1|TRBJ1-2|TRBV7-6|-
TGTGCCAGCAGCTTAAATCGGGGGGACAGGGGGCTCGATGAGGGCTACACCTTC
CASSLNRGDRGLDEGYTF
>-|TRBJ2-2|TRBV28|-
TGTGCCAGCAGGGCCCGCGAACTGAACACCGGGGAGCTGTTTTTT
CASRARELNTGELFF
>-|TRBJ1-2|TRBV4-2|-
TGTGCCAGCAGCCAATGGGGGCGGGGTGGCTACACCTTC
CASSQWGRGGYTF
>-|TRBJ2-7|TRBV6-5|-
TGTGCCAGCAGCCCCCAGGGCCCCCCTACCTACGAGCAGTACTTC
CASSPQGPPTYEQYF
>-|TRBJ1-2|TRBV5-6|-
TGTGCCAGCAAAGACGGGGGCACCTATGGCTACACCTTC
CASKDGGTYGYTF
>-|TRBJ2-7|TRBV27|few
TGTGCCAGCAGCCCTTGGGGACCCTACGAGCAGTACTTC
CASSPWGPYEQYF